The 25 T cell receptor beta chains reported below all come from one sample, sequenced in a study of blood T cell repertoires in COVID-19. Generated by immunoSEQ multiplex PCR, the TCRdb table keeps only in-frame clones and is missing some. The repertoire includes under 300,000 clones, around 90% of them detected once, and around 0.9% sits in the top ten. Sequenced input: PBMCs or T cells enriched from blood (not recorded which). Source of these receptors: a woman in her twenties or thirties who had recovered from COVID-19.

The J gene is TRBJ2-3, the V gene TRBV30, with D unresolved. V was pared by 2 bases and J by 6 bases, with 18 bases between. The CDR3 has 15 residues. Germline CDR1 GTSNPN, CDR2 SVGIG (reference sequence). In DNA, the CDR3 is TGTGCCTGGAGTCTTAGGCGCCCCCAGGCGGATACGCAGTATTTT. Its translation is CAWSLRRPQADTQYF.

V and J are TRBV2 and TRBJ1-5, with a weak D call TRBD1 (5 bases). V lost 2 bases to trimming and J lost 4 bases, with 15 bases between them. The CDR3 is made up of 16 amino acids. CDR1 and CDR2 (germline): SNHLY, FYNNEI. Written as DNA, the CDR3 is TGTGCCAGCAGTGAAAGGGGTGGGGGGTGGAATCAGCCCCAGCATTTT. Translation gives CASSERGGGWNQPQHF. The full variable domain, in which reference TRBV2 and TRBJ1-5 provide the parts outside the CDR3, is EPEVTQTPSHQVTQMGQEVILRCVPISNHLYFYWYRQILGQKVEFLVSFYNNEISEKSEIFDDQFSVERPDGSNFTLKIRSTKLEDSAMYFCASSERGGGWNQPQHFGDGTRLSIL.

The V gene is TRBV19, the J gene TRBJ1-5; 11 positions agree with TRBD1. The V and J ends lost 4 bases and 9 bases, in that order; junction bases with no gene match: 5. This CDR3 has 14 residues. Germline V lookup: CDR1 LNHDA, CDR2 SQIVND (reference sequence). The CDR3: CASSTDRGRRPQHF. The DNA of the CDR3 is TGTGCCAGTAGTACGGACAGGGGGCGGCGGCCCCAGCATTTT.

This clone was picked up one time. V and J are TRBV5-1 and TRBJ2-7; D is possibly TRBD2 (5 bases). The germline CDR1 and CDR2 sequences are SGHRS and YFSETQ. The length of the CDR3 is 15 residues. With 4 bases removed from V and 7 bases from J, the gap between germline ends came to 21 bases. For the CDR3, the DNA is TGCGCCAGCAGCCCGAGCACCGGGATGGCCGAGGAGCAGTACTTC. It encodes CASSPSTGMAEEQYF.

This clone was counted a single time. The chain links TRBV5-1 to TRBJ2-7; maybe TRBD1 (6 bases). The germline V gene has CDR1 SGHRS and CDR2 YFSETQ. The CDR3 sequence is 15 residues long. V was cut by 0 bases and J by 1 base, with 11 bases left in between. In DNA, the CDR3 is TGCGCCAGCAGCTTGGGGCCTGACAGGTCCTACGAGCAGTACTTC. Translation: CASSLGPDRSYEQYF.

This rearrangement joins TRBV9 to TRBJ2-2; TRBD1 might be the D (5 bases). The germline gives CDR1 SGDLS, CDR2 YYNGEE. V shed 0 bases and J shed 6 bases, with 15 bases lying between them. The CDR3 loop spans 16 amino acids. CDR3 in DNA: TGTGCCAGCAGCGTAGGTTTGGCAGGGTCGGCCGGGGAGCTGTTTTTT. Translated, it gives CASSVGLAGSAGELFF.

The chain links TRBV5-6 to TRBJ1-1; TRBD1 might be the D (6 bases). The germline V and J ends were trimmed by 4 bases and 5 bases, with 18 bases remaining between them. The CDR3 loop spans 15 amino acids. Germline V lookup: CDR1 SGHDT, CDR2 YYEEEE. The CDR3 loop is CASSPVRGGGTEAFF. The CDR3 coding sequence is TGTGCCAGCAGCCCGGTGAGGGGAGGGGGAACTGAAGCTTTCTTT.

The chain combines TRBV15 with TRBJ2-1; perhaps TRBD2 as D (6 bases). The germline V and J ends were trimmed by 6 bases and 5 bases, with 8 bases remaining between them. Germline loops: CDR1 LNHNV, CDR2 YYDKDF (reference sequence). The CDR3 has 12 residues. Written as DNA, the CDR3 is TGTGCCACCAGACTAGCCCACAATGAGCAGTTCTTC. Residues: CATRLAHNEQFF.

This rearrangement joins TRBV3-1 (or the pseudogene TRBV3-2) to TRBJ2-3; perhaps TRBD1 as D (6 bases). Germline CDR1 reads LGHDT; CDR2 reads YNNKEL (reference sequence). This CDR3 has 16 amino acids. V shed 1 base and J shed 4 bases, with 15 bases lying between them. The CDR3 DNA reads as TGTGCCAGCAGCCAAGTGTCACAGGGTGCCGCAGATACGCAGTATTTT. This translates into CASSQVSQGAADTQYF.

CDR3 sequence: CAWSRGRYRDNQPQHF. CDR3 DNA sequence: TGTGCCTGGAGTCGGGGAAGATACAGGGACAATCAGCCCCAGCATTTT. V usage is TRBV30 and J usage is TRBJ1-5, with D perhaps TRBD1 (6 bases). Trimming left V 2 bases short and J 3 bases short, with 17 bases between. The germline V gene has CDR1 GTSNPN and CDR2 SVGIG (reference sequence). The CDR3 has 16 residues.

This clone has just a few counts. This rearrangement joins TRBV5-1 to TRBJ1-3; D gene ambiguous. Germline-derived CDR1 and CDR2 are SGHRS and YFSETQ. Trimming cost V 0 bases and J 3 bases, with 16 bases left between them. The CDR3 spans 17 residues. The CDR3 spells CASSLAPVTTLGNTIYF. Here the CDR3 DNA reads TGCGCCAGCAGCTTGGCCCCAGTTACGACACTTGGAAACACCATATATTTT.

V is TRBV28 and J is TRBJ1-2; D gene ambiguous. This CDR3 has 13 amino acids. Germline lookup yields CDR1 MDHEN and CDR2 SYDVKM. V gave up 3 bases and J gave up 4 bases, with 9 bases separating them. CDR3 sequence: CASSLETTYGYTF. CDR3 in DNA: TGTGCCAGCAGTTTGGAGACGACCTATGGCTACACCTTC.

The V gene is TRBV12-5, the J gene TRBJ2-1, with 7 bases aligning to TRBD2. V dropped 6 bases and J dropped 8; count of bases not matched to a gene: 13. Germline V lookup: CDR1 LGHNT, CDR2 FRNRAP. This CDR3 is built from 15 residues. This CDR3 reads CASGPSSGGVDEQFF. In DNA, the CDR3 is TGTGCTAGTGGACCCTCTAGCGGAGGAGTGGATGAGCAGTTCTTC.

This chain joins TRBV4-2 and TRBJ1-4, with D hard to call. Germline CDR1 LGHNA, CDR2 YNFKEQ. V lost 1 base and J 5 bases, leaving 8 bases between the germline ends. This CDR3 contains 14 residues. CDR3: CASSQGYTNEKLFF. The CDR3 nucleotides are TGTGCCAGCAGCCAAGGGTACACCAATGAAAAACTGTTTTTT.

This chain joins TRBV11-3 and TRBJ1-1; 8 bases fit TRBD1. The germline gives CDR1 SGHNT, CDR2 YENEEA. This CDR3 comprises 15 residues. V lost 4 bases and J lost 6; bases outside the gene matches: 10. DNA for the CDR3: TGTGCCAGCAGCTCACAGGGGGGACAGAAGGCTGAAGCTTTCTTT. Amino acid sequence: CASSSQGGQKAEAFF.

V is TRBV27 and J is TRBJ1-1; D is possibly TRBD1 (6 bases). Germline V lookup: CDR1 MNHEY, CDR2 SMNVEV (reference sequence). There are 17 residues in the CDR3. Trimming removed 3 bases from V and 1 base from J, with 18 bases in between. The CDR3 sequence is CASSFGVLRGTNTEAFF. For the CDR3, the DNA is TGTGCCAGCAGTTTTGGGGTTCTTAGGGGGACGAACACTGAAGCTTTCTTT.

The V gene is TRBV9, the J gene TRBJ1-2, with D tentatively TRBD1 (5 bases). Trimming took 4 bases from V and 3 from J, leaving 16 bases between them. The CDR3 has 15 residues. Germline V gene data show CDR1 as SGDLS and CDR2 as YYNGEE. CDR3 coding DNA: TGTGCCAGCAGCTTAAGACAGTTTGGGGACTATGGCTACACCTTC. It codes for CASSLRQFGDYGYTF.

The chain couples TRBV27 to TRBJ2-7; TRBD1 is a possible D gene (7 bases). Germline-derived CDR1 and CDR2 are MNHEY and SMNVEV (reference sequence). This CDR3 is built from 13 residues. The V and J ends lost 4 bases and 7 bases respectively, with 14 bases between them. This CDR3 is CASSSTGRWEQYF. The CDR3 DNA reads as TGTGCCAGCAGTTCGACAGGGAGGTGGGAGCAGTACTTC.

The chain links TRBV7-3 to TRBJ1-6, with a weak D call TRBD1 (6 bases). V dropped 3 bases and J dropped 7 bases, with 13 bases sitting between them. Germline CDR1 is SGHTA and CDR2 is FQGTGA. The CDR3 spans 15 residues. The CDR3 DNA follows: TGTGCCAGCAGCTTGGGGCAGGGGATGAATTCACCCCTCCACTTT. Its protein product is CASSLGQGMNSPLHF. Combining the CDR3 with reference TRBV7-3 and TRBJ1-6 gives the whole variable domain GAGVSQTPSNKVTEKGKYVELRCDPISGHTALYWYRQSLGQGPEFLIYFQGTGAADDSGLPNDRFFAVRPEGSVSTLKIQRTERGDSAVYLCASSLGQGMNSPLHFGNGTRLTVT.

V gene TRBV9 combines with J gene TRBJ1-6, with TRBD1 identical over 8 bases. The CDR3 extends over 16 amino acids. V was clipped by 3 bases and J by 9 bases; unmatched bases: 11. Germline loops: CDR1 SGDLS, CDR2 YYNGEE. The CDR3 reads CASSGPGTGGASPLHF. The CDR3 coding sequence is TGTGCCAGCAGCGGTCCGGGAACAGGGGGAGCTTCACCCCTCCACTTT.

The rearrangement joins TRBV6-5 to TRBJ2-3, with D tentatively TRBD1 (5 bases). The CDR3 length is 12 residues. Germline assignment: CDR1 MNHEY and CDR2 SVGAGI. Trimming took 4 bases from V and 10 from J, leaving 12 bases between them. DNA of the CDR3: TGTGCCAGCAGTTCCCAGGGTTCCGCGCAGTATTTT. Protein sequence: CASSSQGSAQYF.

The gene calls are TRBV7-2 and TRBJ1-1; D is unresolved. CDR3 length equals 15 residues. Deletions cut 2 bases from V and 5 bases from J, with 15 bases between. Per germline, CDR1 SGHTA and CDR2 FQGNSA. CDR3 region: CASSLSGKGKTEAFF. Here the CDR3 DNA reads TGTGCCAGCAGCTTATCCGGGAAGGGAAAGACTGAAGCTTTCTTT.

V usage is TRBV28 and J usage is TRBJ2-1, with TRBD2 matching 8 bases. The CDR3 extends over 14 amino acids. Trimming cost V 10 bases and J 0 bases; bases outside gene matches: 5. Germline CDR1 reads MDHEN; CDR2 reads SYDVKM. This CDR3 reads CATVGRDSYNEQFF. The CDR3 DNA sequence: TGTGCCACGGTCGGGAGGGACTCCTACAATGAGCAGTTCTTC.

This chain joins TRBV6-6 and TRBJ2-3, with 9 bases aligning to TRBD2. The CDR3 has 16 amino acids. With V trimmed by 2 bases and J by 1 base, 4 bases remained unmatched. Per germline, CDR1 MNHNY and CDR2 SVGAGI (reference sequence). Here the CDR3 reads CASSYIRTSGTDTQYF. CDR3 bases: TGTGCCAGCAGTTACATACGGACTAGCGGCACAGATACGCAGTATTTT.

The V gene is TRBV10-1, the J gene TRBJ2-1, with 8 bases fitting TRBD2. The trim removed 4 bases at V and 9 bases at J, leaving 11 bases unmatched. The germline V gene encodes CDR1 WNHNN and CDR2 SYGVQD (reference sequence). The CDR3 contains 15 residues. The CDR3 sequence: CASSGAKRERGEQFF. The CDR3 bases are TGCGCCAGCAGTGGGGCTAAGCGGGAGAGGGGTGAGCAGTTCTTC.